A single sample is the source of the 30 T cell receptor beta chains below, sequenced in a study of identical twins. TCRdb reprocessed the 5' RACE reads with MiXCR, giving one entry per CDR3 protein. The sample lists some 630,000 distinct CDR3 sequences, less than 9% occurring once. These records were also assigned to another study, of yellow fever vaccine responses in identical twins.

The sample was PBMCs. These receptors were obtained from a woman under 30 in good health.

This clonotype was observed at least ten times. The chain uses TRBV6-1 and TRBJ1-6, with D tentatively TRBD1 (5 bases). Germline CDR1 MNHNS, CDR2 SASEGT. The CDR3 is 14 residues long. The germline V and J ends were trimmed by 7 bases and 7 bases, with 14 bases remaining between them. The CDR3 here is CASTGDGQNSPLHF. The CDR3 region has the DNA TGTGCCAGCACCGGGGACGGCCAAAATTCACCCCTCCACTTT.

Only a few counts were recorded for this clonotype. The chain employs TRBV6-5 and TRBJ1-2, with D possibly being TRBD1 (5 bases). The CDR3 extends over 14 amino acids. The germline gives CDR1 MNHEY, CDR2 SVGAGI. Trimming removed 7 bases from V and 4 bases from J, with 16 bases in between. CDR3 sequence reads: CASKLTVSIYGYTF. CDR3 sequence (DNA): TGTGCCAGCAAGTTGACAGTCAGTATCTATGGCTACACCTTC.

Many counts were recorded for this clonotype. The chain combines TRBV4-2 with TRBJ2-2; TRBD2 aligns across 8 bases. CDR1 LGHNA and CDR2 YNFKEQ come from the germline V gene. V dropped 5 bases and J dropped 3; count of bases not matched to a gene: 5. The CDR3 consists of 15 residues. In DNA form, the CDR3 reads TGTGCCAGCAGCTTTGGACTAGCTGACACCGGGGAGCTGTTTTTT. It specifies CASSFGLADTGELFF.

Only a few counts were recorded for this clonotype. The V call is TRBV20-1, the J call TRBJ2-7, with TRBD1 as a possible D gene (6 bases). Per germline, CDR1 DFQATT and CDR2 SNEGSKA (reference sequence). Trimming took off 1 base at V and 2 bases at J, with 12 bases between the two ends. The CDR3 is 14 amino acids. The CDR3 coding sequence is TGCAGTGCTAGAGCCACCGGGACAACCTACGAGCAGTACGTC. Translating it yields CSARATGTTYEQYV.

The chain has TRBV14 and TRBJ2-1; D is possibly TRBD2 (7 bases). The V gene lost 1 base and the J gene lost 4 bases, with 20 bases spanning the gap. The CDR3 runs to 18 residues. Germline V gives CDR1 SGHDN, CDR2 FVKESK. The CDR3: CASSQGPGRQGRYNEQFF. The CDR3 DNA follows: TGTGCCAGCAGCCAAGGCCCCGGGAGGCAGGGGAGATACAATGAGCAGTTCTTC.

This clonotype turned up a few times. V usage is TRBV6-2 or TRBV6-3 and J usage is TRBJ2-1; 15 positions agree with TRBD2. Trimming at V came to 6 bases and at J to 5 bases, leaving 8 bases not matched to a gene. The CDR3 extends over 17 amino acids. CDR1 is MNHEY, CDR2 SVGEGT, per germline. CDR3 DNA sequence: TGTGCCAGCAGCCCGGGACTAGCGGGAGGATGGGACAATGAGCAGTTCTTC. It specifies CASSPGLAGGWDNEQFF.

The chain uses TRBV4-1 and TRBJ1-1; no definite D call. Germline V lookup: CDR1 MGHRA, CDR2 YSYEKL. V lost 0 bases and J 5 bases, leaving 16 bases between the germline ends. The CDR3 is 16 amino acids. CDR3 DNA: TGCGCCAGCAGCCAAGATATCGCAGGCTCGTGGACTGAAGCTTTCTTT. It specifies CASSQDIAGSWTEAFF.

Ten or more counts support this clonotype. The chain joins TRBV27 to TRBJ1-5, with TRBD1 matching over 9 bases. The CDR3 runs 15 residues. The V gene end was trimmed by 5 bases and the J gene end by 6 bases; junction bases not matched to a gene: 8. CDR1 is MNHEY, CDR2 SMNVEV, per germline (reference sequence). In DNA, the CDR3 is TGTGCCAGCAGTACACGGACAGGGGTGGGTCAGCCCCAGCATTTT. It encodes CASSTRTGVGQPQHF.

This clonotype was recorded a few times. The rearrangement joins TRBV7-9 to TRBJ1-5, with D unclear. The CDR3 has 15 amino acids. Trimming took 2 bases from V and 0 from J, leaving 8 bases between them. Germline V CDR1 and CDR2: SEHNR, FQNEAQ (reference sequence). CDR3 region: CASSLYGNSNQPQHF. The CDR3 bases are TGTGCCAGCAGCTTATACGGGAATAGCAATCAGCCCCAGCATTTT.

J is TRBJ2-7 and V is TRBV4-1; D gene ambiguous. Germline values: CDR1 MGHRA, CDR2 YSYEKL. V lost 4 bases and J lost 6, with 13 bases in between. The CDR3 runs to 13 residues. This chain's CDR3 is CASSPEGLGEQYF. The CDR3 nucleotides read TGCGCCAGCAGCCCAGAAGGGTTAGGCGAGCAGTACTTC.

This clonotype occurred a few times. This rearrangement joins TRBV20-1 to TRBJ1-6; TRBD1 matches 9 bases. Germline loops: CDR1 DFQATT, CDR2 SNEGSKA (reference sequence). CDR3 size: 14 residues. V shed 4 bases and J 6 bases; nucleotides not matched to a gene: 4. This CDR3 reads CSANPGQGNSPLHF. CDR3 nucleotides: TGCAGTGCTAACCCGGGACAGGGTAATTCACCCCTCCACTTT.

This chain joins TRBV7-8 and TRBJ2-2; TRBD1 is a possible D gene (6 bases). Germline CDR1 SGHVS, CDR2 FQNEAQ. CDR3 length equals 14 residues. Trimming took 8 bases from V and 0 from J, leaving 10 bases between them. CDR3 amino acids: CASQGFANTGELFF. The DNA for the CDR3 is TGTGCCAGCCAGGGGTTCGCGAACACCGGGGAGCTGTTTTTT.

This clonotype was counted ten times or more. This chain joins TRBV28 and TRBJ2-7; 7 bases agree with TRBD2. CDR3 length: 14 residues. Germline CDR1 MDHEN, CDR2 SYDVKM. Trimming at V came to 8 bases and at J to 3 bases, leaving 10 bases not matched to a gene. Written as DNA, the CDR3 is TGTGCCAGCCCCTCGGGGGGACTCCTCTACGAGCAGTACTTC. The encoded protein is CASPSGGLLYEQYF.

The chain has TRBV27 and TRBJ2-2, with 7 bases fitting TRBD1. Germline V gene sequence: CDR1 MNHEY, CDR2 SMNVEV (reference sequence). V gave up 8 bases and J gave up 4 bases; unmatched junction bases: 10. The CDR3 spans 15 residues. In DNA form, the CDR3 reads TGTGCCAGCGGGCCCGGGACAGTTGTCACCGGGGAGCTGTTTTTT. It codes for CASGPGTVVTGELFF.

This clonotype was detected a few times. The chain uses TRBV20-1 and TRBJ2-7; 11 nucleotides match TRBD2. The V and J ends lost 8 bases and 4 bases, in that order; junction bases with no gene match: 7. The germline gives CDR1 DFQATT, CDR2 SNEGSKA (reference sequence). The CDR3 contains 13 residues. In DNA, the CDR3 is TGCAGTAGTACTAGCGGGAGTGGATACGAGCAGTACTTC. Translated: CSSTSGSGYEQYF.

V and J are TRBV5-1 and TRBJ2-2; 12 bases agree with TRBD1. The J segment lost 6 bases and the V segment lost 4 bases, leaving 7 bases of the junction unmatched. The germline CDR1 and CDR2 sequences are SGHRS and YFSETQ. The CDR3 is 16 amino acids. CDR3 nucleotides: TGCGCCAGCAGCCCCCGGGACAGGGGGCTTTCCGGGGAGCTGTTTTTT. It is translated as CASSPRDRGLSGELFF.

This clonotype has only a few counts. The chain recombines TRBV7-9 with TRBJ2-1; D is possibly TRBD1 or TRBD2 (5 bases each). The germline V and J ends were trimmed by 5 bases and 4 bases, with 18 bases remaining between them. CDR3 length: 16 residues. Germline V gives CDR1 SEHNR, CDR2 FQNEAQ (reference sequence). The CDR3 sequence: CASSNVGRPRYNEQFF. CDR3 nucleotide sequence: TGTGCCAGCAGCAACGTGGGACGGCCGAGATACAATGAGCAGTTCTTC.

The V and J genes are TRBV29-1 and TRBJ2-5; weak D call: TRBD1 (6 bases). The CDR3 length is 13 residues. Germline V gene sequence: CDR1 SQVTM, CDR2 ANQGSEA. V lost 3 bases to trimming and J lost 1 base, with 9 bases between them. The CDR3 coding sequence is TGCAGCGTTGACGAGGGGGTCCAAGAGACCCAGTACTTC. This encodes CSVDEGVQETQYF.

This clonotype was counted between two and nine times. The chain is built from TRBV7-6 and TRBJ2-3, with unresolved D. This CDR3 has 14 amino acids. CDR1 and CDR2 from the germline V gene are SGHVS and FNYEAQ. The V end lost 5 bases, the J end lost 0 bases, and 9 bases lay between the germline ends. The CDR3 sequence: CASSPVISTDTQYF. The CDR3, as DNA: TGTGCCAGCAGCCCAGTTATTAGCACAGATACGCAGTATTTT. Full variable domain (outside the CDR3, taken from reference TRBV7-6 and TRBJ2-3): GAGVSQSPRYKVTKRGQDVALRCDPISGHVSLYWYRQALGQGPEFLTYFNYEAQQDKSGLPNDRFSAERPEGSISTLTIQRTEQRDSAMYRCASSPVISTDTQYFGPGTRLTVL.

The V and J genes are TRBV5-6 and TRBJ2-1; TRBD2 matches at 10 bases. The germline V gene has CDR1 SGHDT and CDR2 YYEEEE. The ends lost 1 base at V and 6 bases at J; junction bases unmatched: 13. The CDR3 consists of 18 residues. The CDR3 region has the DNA TGTGCCAGCAGCTTGTATGTATTGCTAGCGGGAGTGAGCAATGAGCAGTTCTTC. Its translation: CASSLYVLLAGVSNEQFF.

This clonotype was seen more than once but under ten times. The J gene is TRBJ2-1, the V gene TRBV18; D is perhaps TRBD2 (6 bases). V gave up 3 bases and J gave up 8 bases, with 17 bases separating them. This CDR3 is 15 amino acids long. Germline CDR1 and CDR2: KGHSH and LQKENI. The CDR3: CASSPAGLTLDEQFF. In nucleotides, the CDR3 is TGTGCCAGCTCACCGGCGGGGCTTACTTTGGATGAGCAGTTCTTC.

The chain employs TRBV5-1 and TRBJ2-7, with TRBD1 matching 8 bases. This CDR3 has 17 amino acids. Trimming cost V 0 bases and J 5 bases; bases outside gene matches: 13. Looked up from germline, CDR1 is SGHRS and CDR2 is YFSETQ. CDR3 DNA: TGCGCCAGCAGCTTGGCCTGGGGGAAGGACAGGGTGAACGAGCAGTACTTC. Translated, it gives CASSLAWGKDRVNEQYF.

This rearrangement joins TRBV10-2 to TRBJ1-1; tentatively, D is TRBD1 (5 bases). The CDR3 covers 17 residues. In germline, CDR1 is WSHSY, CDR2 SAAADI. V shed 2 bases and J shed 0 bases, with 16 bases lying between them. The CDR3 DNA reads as TGCGCCAGCAGTGAGCCGACAGATCCCGACATGAACACTGAAGCTTTCTTT. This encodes CASSEPTDPDMNTEAFF.

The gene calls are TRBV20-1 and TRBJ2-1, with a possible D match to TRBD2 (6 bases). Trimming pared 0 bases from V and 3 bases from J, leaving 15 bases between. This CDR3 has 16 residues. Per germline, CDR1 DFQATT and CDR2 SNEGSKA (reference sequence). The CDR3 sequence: CSARDLAPSRYNEQFF. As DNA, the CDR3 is TGCAGTGCTAGAGATCTAGCGCCGTCGCGCTACAATGAGCAGTTCTTC.

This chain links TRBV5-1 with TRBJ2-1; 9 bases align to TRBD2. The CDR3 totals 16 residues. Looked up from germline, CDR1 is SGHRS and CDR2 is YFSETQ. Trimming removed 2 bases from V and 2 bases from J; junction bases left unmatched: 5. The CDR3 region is CASSLVAGVAYNEQFF. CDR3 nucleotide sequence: TGCGCCAGCAGCTTAGTAGCGGGAGTGGCCTACAATGAGCAGTTCTTC.

The CDR3 bases are TGTGCCAGCATTTTCACGGCGGGACTGGGTTACAATGAGCAGTTCTTC. Protein sequence: CASIFTAGLGYNEQFF. The gene calls are TRBV27 and TRBJ2-1, with D tentatively TRBD2 (6 bases). The CDR3 is 16 residues long. Trimming took 7 bases from V and 4 from J, leaving 20 bases between them. Germline CDR1 MNHEY, CDR2 SMNVEV (reference sequence).

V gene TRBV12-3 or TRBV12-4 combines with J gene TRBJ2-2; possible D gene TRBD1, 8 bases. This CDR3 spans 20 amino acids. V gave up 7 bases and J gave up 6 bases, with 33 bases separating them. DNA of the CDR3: TGTGCCAGCATAGAGTTGACAGGGGTCGGGCGGGAGATCAGTGCCGGGGAGCTGTTTTTT. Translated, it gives CASIELTGVGREISAGELFF.

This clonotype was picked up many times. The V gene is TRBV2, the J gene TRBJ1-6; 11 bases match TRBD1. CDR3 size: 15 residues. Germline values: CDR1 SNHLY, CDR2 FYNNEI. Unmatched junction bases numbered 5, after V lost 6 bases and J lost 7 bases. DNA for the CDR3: TGTGCCAGCAGAATCGGGACAGGGGGGAATTCACCCCTCCACTTT. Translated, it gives CASRIGTGGNSPLHF. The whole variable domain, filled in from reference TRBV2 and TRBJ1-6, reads EPEVTQTPSHQVTQMGQEVILRCVPISNHLYFYWYRQILGQKVEFLVSFYNNEISEKSEIFDDQFSVERPDGSNFTLKIRSTKLEDSAMYFCASRIGTGGNSPLHFGNGTRLTVT.

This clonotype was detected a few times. The CDR3 DNA is TGTGCCATCAGCGCCCGAGGACTAGCGGGAGGAGATACGCAGTATTTT. Translation gives CAISARGLAGGDTQYF. The genes are TRBV10-3 and TRBJ2-3; 14 positions agree with TRBD2. From germline, CDR1 is ENHRY and CDR2 SYGVKD. The CDR3 runs to 16 residues. The ends lost 6 bases at V and 5 bases at J; junction bases unmatched: 7.

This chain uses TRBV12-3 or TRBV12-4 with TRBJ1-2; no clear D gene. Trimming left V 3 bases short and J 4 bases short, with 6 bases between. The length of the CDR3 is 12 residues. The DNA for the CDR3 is TGTGCCAGCAGTTTTCCTACCTATGGCTACACCTTC. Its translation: CASSFPTYGYTF.